Below are 31 T cell receptor beta chains sequenced from a single sample in a study of T cell responses to AZD1222 COVID-19 vaccine. Clones were read by immunoSEQ multiplex PCR, and TCRdb kept only the in-frame ones, dropping some. The sample has roughly 160,000 clones, 85% to 90% seen once. This specimen consisted of peripheral blood, obtained 28 days after the second AZD1222 dose. The receptors stem from an adult who received the AZD1222 COVID-19 vaccine.

The chain's CDR3 is CASSETGTGTIRAGNTIYF. The CDR3 DNA reads TGTGCCAGCAGCGAGACCGGGACAGGAACGATTCGGGCTGGAAACACCATATATTTT. The chain carries TRBV2 and TRBJ1-3; 8 bases agree with TRBD1. The germline CDR1 and CDR2 sequences are SNHLY and FYNNEI. CDR3 length: 19 residues. The V gene end was trimmed by 6 bases and the J gene end by 2 bases; junction bases not matched to a gene: 18.

In DNA form, the CDR3 reads TGTGCCGCCAATTCCCTTGGGGCAGCCCTTTACGGGGCCAACGTCCTGACTTTC. This codes for CAANSLGAALYGANVLTF. The chain carries TRBV10-3 and TRBJ2-6; possibly TRBD1 for D (5 bases). CDR3 length: 18 residues. The germline V gene encodes CDR1 ENHRY and CDR2 SYGVKD. The germline V and J ends were trimmed by 11 bases and 4 bases, with 27 bases remaining between them.

This chain links TRBV15 with TRBJ2-2, with D perhaps being TRBD1 or TRBD2 (6 bases each). CDR1 is LNHNV and CDR2 is YYDKDF in the germline V gene (reference sequence). Trimming shortened V by 5 bases and J by 3 bases, and 19 bases separated the two germline ends. The CDR3 loop spans 17 amino acids. DNA for the CDR3: TGTGCCACCAGCCGGGGGCGGACTGGTTTTGACACCGGGGAGCTGTTTTTT. Translating gives CATSRGRTGFDTGELFF.

The chain has TRBV4-2 and TRBJ1-3, with unresolved D. The CDR3 spans 15 residues. Trimming took 0 bases from V and 0 from J, leaving 6 bases between them. In germline, CDR1 is LGHNA, CDR2 YNFKEQ. CDR3 DNA: TGTGCCAGCAGCCAAGATTGGTACTCTGGAAACACCATATATTTT. Amino acid sequence: CASSQDWYSGNTIYF.

The CDR3 bases are TGTGCCAGCAGTTTTCGACAGGCCTGGAGGGAGCAGTACTTC. It encodes CASSFRQAWREQYF. V is TRBV27 and J is TRBJ2-7; a possible D gene is TRBD1 (6 bases). The CDR3 loop spans 14 amino acids. The V end was cut by 3 bases, the J end by 7 bases, with 16 bases between. Germline V CDR1 and CDR2: MNHEY, SMNVEV (reference sequence).

This chain uses TRBV7-2 with TRBJ2-7; D gene ambiguous. The CDR3 runs 11 residues. The germline V gene encodes CDR1 SGHTA and CDR2 FQGNSA. Trimming shortened V by 5 bases and J by 4 bases, and 6 bases separated the two germline ends. The CDR3 nucleotides are TGTGCCAGCAGCCCTTGGTACGAGCAGTACTTC. Protein: CASSPWYEQYF.

The chain is built from TRBV5-8 and TRBJ1-6; D call uncertain. Trimming pared 0 bases from V and 14 bases from J, leaving 9 bases between. Germline CDR1 SGHTS, CDR2 YDEGEE. The CDR3 length is 12 residues. The CDR3 region is CASSLGGGALHF. In nucleotides, the CDR3 is TGTGCCAGCAGCTTGGGGGGTGGGGCCCTCCACTTT.

The V and J genes are TRBV3-1 (or the pseudogene TRBV3-2) and TRBJ2-2; the match to TRBD1 covers 8 bases. The germline gives CDR1 LGHDT, CDR2 YNNKEL (reference sequence). V gave up 2 bases and J gave up 4 bases; unmatched junction bases: 3. The length of the CDR3 is 15 residues. The CDR3 here is CASSQQGASTGELFF. In DNA form, the CDR3 reads TGTGCCAGCAGCCAACAGGGGGCGAGCACCGGGGAGCTGTTTTTT.

The V and J genes are TRBV7-2 and TRBJ2-3, with 8 bases identical to TRBD2. V gave up 2 bases and J gave up 3 bases; unmatched junction bases: 10. Germline V gene lookup returns CDR1 SGHTA and CDR2 FQGNSA. The CDR3 loop spans 17 amino acids. CDR3 nucleotide sequence: TGTGCCAGCAGCTTACGGGGGGGCCACGGGAGGACAGATACGCAGTATTTT. The encoded protein is CASSLRGGHGRTDTQYF.

The chain has TRBV4-2 and TRBJ1-5; 8 bases match TRBD1. V lost 0 bases, J lost 1 base, and 2 bases stayed unmatched. CDR1 is LGHNA, CDR2 YNFKEQ, per germline. The CDR3 has 16 residues. The CDR3 DNA is TGTGCCAGCAGCCAAGACACAGGGGGAAGCAATCAGCCCCAGCATTTT. Translating it yields CASSQDTGGSNQPQHF.

This clone was observed once. CDR3 loop: CASSLGDGDNIYNEQFF. The CDR3 bases are TGTGCCAGCAGCTTAGGGGACGGCGACAACATCTACAATGAGCAGTTCTTC. The genes are TRBV7-9 and TRBJ2-1; D possibly matches TRBD1 or TRBD2 (5 bases each). V lost 1 base and J lost 3, with 16 bases in between. The germline V gene has CDR1 SEHNR and CDR2 FQNEAQ (reference sequence). This CDR3 has 17 amino acids.

The chain joins TRBV27 to TRBJ1-2, with no clear D. Germline V gene data show CDR1 as MNHEY and CDR2 as SMNVEV (reference sequence). The CDR3 is 17 amino acids. Trimming cost V 0 bases and J 13 bases, with 27 bases left between them. The CDR3 nucleotides are TGTGCCAGCAGTTTATCGATAAGGACGGAGAAAACTTTCAGGACCACCTTC. Translating gives CASSLSIRTEKTFRTTF.

This clone occurred a few times. This rearrangement joins TRBV12-3 or TRBV12-4 to TRBJ1-6; a weak D match, TRBD1 (5 bases). Between the trimmed V and J ends, which lost 3 bases and 8 bases, there was a span of 8 bases. The CDR3 totals 13 residues. CDR3: CASSFAGHSPLHF. The CDR3 nucleotides are TGTGCCAGCAGTTTTGCAGGGCATTCACCCCTCCACTTT.

The genes are TRBV2 and TRBJ1-5; D may be TRBD1 (5 bases). The V and J ends lost 1 base and 6 bases respectively, with 10 bases between them. CDR3 length: 14 amino acids. The germline gives CDR1 SNHLY, CDR2 FYNNEI. The CDR3: CASSEGGGGQPQHF. The DNA of the CDR3 is TGTGCCAGCAGTGAAGGGGGGGGAGGTCAGCCCCAGCATTTT.

The V gene is TRBV6-5, the J gene TRBJ1-1; D uncertain. Trimming pared 3 bases from V and 0 bases from J, leaving 8 bases between. CDR1 is MNHEY and CDR2 is SVGAGI in the germline V gene. The CDR3 covers 14 residues. The CDR3 DNA is TGTGCCAGCAGTTATTTCGGTGTGAACACTGAAGCTTTCTTT. Translation: CASSYFGVNTEAFF.

This chain uses TRBV5-4 with TRBJ2-3; a weak D match, TRBD1 (5 bases). The CDR3 is 14 amino acids. Germline V gene lookup returns CDR1 SGHNT and CDR2 YYREEE (reference sequence). Trimming removed 1 base from V and 6 bases from J, with 12 bases in between. CDR3 nucleotide sequence: TGTGCCAGCAGCTTGCCAGGGTACGCGGATACGCAGTATTTT. Translation gives CASSLPGYADTQYF.

The chain has TRBV2 and TRBJ2-4, with 9 bases aligning to TRBD1. The CDR3 extends over 16 amino acids. CDR1 and CDR2 from the germline V gene are SNHLY and FYNNEI. With V trimmed by 3 bases and J by 4 bases, 7 bases remained unmatched. The CDR3: CASSENGQGMKNIQYF. CDR3 bases: TGTGCCAGCAGTGAGAACGGACAGGGGATGAAAAACATTCAGTACTTC. The full variable domain, rest sourced from reference TRBV2 and TRBJ2-4, is EPEVTQTPSHQVTQMGQEVILRCVPISNHLYFYWYRQILGQKVEFLVSFYNNEISEKSEIFDDQFSVERPDGSNFTLKIRSTKLEDSAMYFCASSENGQGMKNIQYFGAGTRLSVL.

The chain recombines TRBV4-2 with TRBJ1-3; no firm D call. This CDR3 is 15 amino acids long. Deletions cut 9 bases from V and 2 bases from J, with 17 bases between. CDR1 and CDR2 (germline): LGHNA, YNFKEQ. The CDR3 spells CASTPFGTTGNTIYF. DNA of the CDR3: TGTGCCAGTACCCCCTTCGGCACCACTGGAAACACCATATATTTT.

The rearrangement links TRBV12-3 or TRBV12-4 to TRBJ2-2; no definite D call. The CDR3 covers 10 residues. Trimming took off 4 bases at V and 7 bases at J, with 1 base between the two ends. The CDR3 nucleotides read TGTGCCAGCAGTTACGGGGAGCTGTTTTTT. Its translation is CASSYGELFF.

The chain joins TRBV3-1 (or the pseudogene TRBV3-2) to TRBJ1-1; TRBD1 matches 7 bases. The V gene end was trimmed by 2 bases and the J gene end by 5 bases; junction bases not matched to a gene: 11. Germline lookup yields CDR1 LGHDT and CDR2 YNNKEL (reference sequence). The CDR3 loop spans 16 amino acids. CDR3 DNA: TGTGCCAGCAGCCAACGAGAAGGGGGCCGGGGGACTGAAGCTTTCTTT. Protein product: CASSQREGGRGTEAFF.

This chain uses TRBV6-5 with TRBJ2-6; D unresolved. The V gene's germline CDR1 is MNHEY and CDR2 SVGAGI. CDR3 length equals 16 residues. Trimming cost V 0 bases and J 1 base, with 7 bases left between them. The CDR3 sequence is CASSYSGTSGANVLTF. The CDR3 nucleotides are TGTGCCAGCAGTTACTCCGGCACTTCTGGGGCCAACGTCCTGACTTTC.

The table lists this clone with a count of one. The rearrangement joins TRBV25-1 to TRBJ1-1, with D possibly TRBD1 on 5 matching bases. The germline gives CDR1 MGHDK, CDR2 SYGVNS. This CDR3 comprises 13 residues. Between the trimmed V and J ends, which lost 7 bases and 3 bases, there was a span of 12 bases. The CDR3 DNA follows: TGTGCCAGCACTGGGGGAGTGGACACTGAAGCTTTCTTT. Protein sequence: CASTGGVDTEAFF.

The chain carries TRBV7-8 and TRBJ1-5, with D uncertain. CDR3 length: 17 amino acids. Germline assignment: CDR1 SGHVS and CDR2 FQNEAQ. Trimming took off 5 bases at V and 7 bases at J, with 24 bases between the two ends. The CDR3 sequence is CASSPKGGVGRQQPQHF. CDR3 nucleotide sequence: TGTGCCAGCAGCCCAAAAGGCGGGGTCGGGAGACAACAGCCCCAGCATTTT.

The chain carries TRBV5-4 and TRBJ2-7, with D possibly TRBD1 on 5 matching bases. The germline gives CDR1 SGHNT, CDR2 YYREEE (reference sequence). The CDR3 is 15 residues long. Trimming shortened V by 3 bases and J by 2 bases, and 15 bases separated the two germline ends. The CDR3 protein is CASSSVGHRPYEQYF. The CDR3 bases are TGTGCCAGCAGCTCAGTAGGACACCGACCCTACGAGCAGTACTTC.

CDR3 nucleotides: TGTGCCAGCAGTGGTATAGGGGGGTATGGCTACACCTTC. It translates to CASSGIGGYGYTF. The genes are TRBV2 and TRBJ1-2; a weak D match, TRBD1 (6 bases). Trimming shortened V by 4 bases and J by 5 bases, and 11 bases separated the two germline ends. Germline CDR1 reads SNHLY; CDR2 reads FYNNEI. The CDR3 contains 13 residues.

This clone came up a few times. This chain uses TRBV24-1 with TRBJ2-7; 8 bases are shared with TRBD2. There are 15 residues in the CDR3. The junction had 11 bases not matched to a gene; V was cut back by 8 bases and J by 3 bases. The germline gives CDR1 KGHDR, CDR2 SFDVKD. The CDR3 coding sequence is TGTGCCACCAACCGGCGGGGGGCTGGACTCTACGAGCAGTACTTC. It translates to CATNRRGAGLYEQYF.

The rearrangement joins TRBV5-1 to TRBJ2-2, with 12 bases aligning to TRBD1. Trimming at V came to 1 base and at J to 3 bases, leaving 7 bases not matched to a gene. Germline V CDR1 and CDR2: SGHRS, YFSETQ. This CDR3 has 18 amino acids. This chain's CDR3 is CASSLFGTGGADTGELFF. CDR3 DNA: TGCGCCAGCAGCTTGTTCGGGACAGGGGGCGCCGACACCGGGGAGCTGTTTTTT.

V gene TRBV7-9 combines with J gene TRBJ2-5, with 7 bases that match TRBD1. The CDR3 sequence is 14 residues long. The V gene end was trimmed by 4 bases and the J gene end by 4 bases; junction bases not matched to a gene: 6. The germline V gene encodes CDR1 SEHNR and CDR2 FQNEAQ (reference sequence). Written as DNA, the CDR3 is TGTGCCAGCAGCTCAGTTGACAGGGCAGAGACCCAGTACTTC. This codes for CASSSVDRAETQYF.

V is TRBV6-2 or TRBV6-3 and J is TRBJ1-2; a weak D match, TRBD1 (6 bases). CDR1 MNHEY and CDR2 SVGEGT come from the germline V gene. Trimming took 5 bases from V and 4 from J, leaving 11 bases between them. The CDR3 is 13 amino acids. In DNA form, the CDR3 reads TGTGCCAGCAGTGAGGACAGTAGCTATGGCTACACCTTC. This translates into CASSEDSSYGYTF.

The chain links TRBV6-5 to TRBJ1-1; a weak D match, TRBD1 (5 bases). The germline V gene has CDR1 MNHEY and CDR2 SVGAGI. Trimming shortened V by 7 bases and J by 0 bases, and 15 bases separated the two germline ends. The CDR3 runs 15 residues. The CDR3 DNA reads as TGTGCCAGCACCCTAAATGGGGCTTTGAACACTGAAGCTTTCTTT. Amino acids: CASTLNGALNTEAFF.

V is TRBV18 and J is TRBJ1-5; perhaps TRBD1 as D (5 bases). Germline V gene sequence: CDR1 KGHSH, CDR2 LQKENI. Trimming removed 1 base from V and 1 base from J, with 8 bases in between. The CDR3 loop spans 15 amino acids. In DNA, the CDR3 is TGTGCCAGCTCACCACAGGGGTGGAGCAATCAGCCCCAGCATTTT. Translated: CASSPQGWSNQPQHF.